This T cell receptor beta chain was profiled in a study of blood T cells in healthy people across ages. Total RNA, at least 6 micrograms per sample, came from PBMCs. A second PCR of roughly 7 to 11 cycles used a sample-barcoded 5' primer and a J-beta primer mix. TCRdb independently ran MiXCR on the 5' RACE reads; one entry per CDR3 protein. The table shows 800,000 to 950,000 distinct CDR3 sequences, with about 48% occurring only once. The CDR3 is made up of 15 amino acids. Germline values: CDR1 DFQATT, CDR2 SNEGSKA (reference sequence). Trimming shortened V by 6 bases and J by 2 bases, and 18 bases separated the two germline ends. This clonotype has more than one count but fewer than ten.

Input material: blood. The sequence was obtained from a man younger than 40 in good health. V usage is TRBV20-1 and J usage is TRBJ2-3; D is ambiguous. The CDR3 sequence: CSASSPSVHTDTQYF. CDR3 coding DNA: TGCAGTGCCAGCTCCCCATCGGTGCACACAGATACGCAGTATTTT.